One sample yielded the 32 T cell receptor beta chains listed below, sequenced in a study of a mutant IDH1 vaccine in newly diagnosed glioma. Time point here: baseline, week 1 (first vaccination visit). Treatment reported: pre-vaccination baseline after standard-of-care therapy. The protocol was immunoSEQ multiplex PCR, while the TCRdb copy is restricted to in-frame clones and leaves out a portion. The profile shows roughly 99,000 clones, roughly 90% of them singletons. This specimen consisted of PBMCs, obtained from a glioma patient treated with radiotherapy, temozolomide or both. Source of these receptors: a woman aged 45-65 years with glioma.

The chain employs TRBV11-3 and TRBJ2-7; TRBD2 might be the D (5 bases). This CDR3 comprises 14 residues. The germline V and J ends were trimmed by 5 bases and 3 bases, with 14 bases remaining between them. Per germline, CDR1 SGHNT and CDR2 YENEEA. CDR3 sequence reads: CASSPGSAGYEQYF. CDR3 coding DNA: TGTGCCAGCAGCCCCGGATCGGCGGGCTACGAGCAGTACTTC.

This clone came up once. The V call is TRBV28, the J call TRBJ1-5, with 10 bases aligning to TRBD1. The CDR3 spans 19 residues. With 5 bases clipped from V and 1 base from J, the junction kept 14 bases outside the gene matches. The germline gives CDR1 MDHEN, CDR2 SYDVKM. For the CDR3, the DNA is TGTGCCAGCAGTCGCCTGGGACAGGGGAGGATGGAAAGCAATCAGCCCCAGCATTTT. Protein product: CASSRLGQGRMESNQPQHF.

The rearrangement links TRBV5-1 to TRBJ1-2; D may be TRBD1 (6 bases). Germline values: CDR1 SGHRS, CDR2 YFSETQ. Trimming stripped 0 bases from V and 4 bases from J, with 19 bases between. CDR3 size: 17 residues. In DNA, the CDR3 is TGCGCCAGCAGCTTGGGTCCGGGGGCCCTCCAGGGCTATGGCTACACCTTC. Protein sequence: CASSLGPGALQGYGYTF.

The chain joins TRBV18 to TRBJ2-1; 7 nucleotides align to TRBD2. The V gene end was trimmed by 2 bases and the J gene end by 1 base; junction bases not matched to a gene: 2. Germline V lookup: CDR1 KGHSH, CDR2 LQKENI. The length of the CDR3 is 15 residues. CDR3 sequence reads: CASSPGGVSYNEQFF. The CDR3 nucleotides read TGTGCCAGCTCACCAGGGGGGGTGTCCTACAATGAGCAGTTCTTC.

This clone was counted only a few times. This chain links TRBV28 with TRBJ1-1; D possibly corresponds to TRBD1 (5 bases). V was shortened by 7 bases and J by 8 bases, with 14 bases between the two germline ends. Germline assignment: CDR1 MDHEN and CDR2 SYDVKM. The CDR3 length is 12 residues. DNA for the CDR3: TGTGCCAGCACCCAATCGGGGGGGGAAGCTTTCTTT. It specifies CASTQSGGEAFF.

This chain joins TRBV7-9 and TRBJ1-5, with D maybe TRBD1 (5 bases). CDR3 length: 14 residues. V dropped 3 bases and J dropped 7 bases, with 13 bases sitting between them. Germline V gene lookup returns CDR1 SEHNR and CDR2 FQNEAQ (reference sequence). The CDR3 DNA reads TGTGCCAGCAGCTTTTCTGGGGGGGAGCAGCCCCAGCATTTT. Its translation: CASSFSGGEQPQHF.

This sequence joins TRBV4-1 and TRBJ1-4, with D unresolved. This CDR3 contains 12 residues. Germline V gene data show CDR1 as MGHRA and CDR2 as YSYEKL. Deletions cut 1 base from V and 8 bases from J, with 5 bases between. The CDR3, as DNA: TGCGCCAGCAGCCAAGTTGCGGAAAAACTGTTTTTT. Translation gives CASSQVAEKLFF.

The chain couples TRBV29-1 to TRBJ2-3, with TRBD1 identical over 8 bases. V was pared by 3 bases and J by 1 base, with 0 bases of the junction left unmatched. The germline V gene has CDR1 SQVTM and CDR2 ANQGSEA. The CDR3 is 13 residues long. CDR3 sequence (DNA): TGCAGCGTTGAGGGACAGGGCACAGATACGCAGTATTTT. This sequence encodes CSVEGQGTDTQYF.

The gene calls are TRBV5-1 and TRBJ2-2, with 15 positions matching TRBD2. The CDR3 sequence is 18 residues long. CDR1 is SGHRS, CDR2 YFSETQ, per germline. V lost 4 bases to trimming and J lost 3 bases; unmatched junction nucleotides: 7. CDR3 DNA sequence: TGCGCCAGCAGCCTGGGACTAGCGGGAGGACGATACACCGGGGAGCTGTTTTTT. Residues: CASSLGLAGGRYTGELFF.

This clone was counted a few times. The sample has other DNA sequences that encode this CDR3 too. The V call is TRBV5-1, the J call TRBJ2-3, with 7 nucleotides matching TRBD2. Trimming at V came to 1 base and at J to 4 bases, leaving 6 bases not matched to a gene. Germline values: CDR1 SGHRS, CDR2 YFSETQ. This CDR3 contains 15 residues. The CDR3 DNA reads as TGCGCCAGCAGCTTGATGGGCGGGAGTGCAGATACGCAGTATTTT. It codes for CASSLMGGSADTQYF.

There are a few counts of this clone. The chain is built from TRBV27 and TRBJ1-4; TRBD1 matches 7 bases. CDR1 is MNHEY and CDR2 is SMNVEV in the germline V gene (reference sequence). The CDR3 covers 15 residues. V lost 6 bases to trimming and J lost 7 bases; unmatched junction nucleotides: 11. The CDR3 bases are TGTGCCAGCAGCCCCAGGAGGGGGCCCAGTGAAAAACTGTTTTTT. The encoded protein is CASSPRRGPSEKLFF.

J is TRBJ2-1 and V is TRBV19; D gene ambiguous. V lost 5 bases and J 2 bases, leaving 16 bases between the germline ends. Per germline, CDR1 LNHDA and CDR2 SQIVND (reference sequence). The CDR3 is 16 amino acids. The CDR3 here is CASSSRDRGPYNEQFF. For the CDR3, the DNA is TGTGCCAGTAGTTCGCGAGACCGTGGGCCCTACAATGAGCAGTTCTTC. Full variable domain (missing parts from reference TRBV19 and TRBJ2-1): DGGITQSPKYLFRKEGQNVTLSCEQNLNHDAMYWYRQDPGQGLRLIYYSQIVNDFQKGDIAEGYSVSREKKESFPLTVTSAQKNPTAFYLCASSSRDRGPYNEQFFGPGTRLTVL.

This clone was observed a handful of times. The CDR3, as DNA: TGTGCCAGCAGCCAACTTAGCGGGAGGTTCTACGAGCAGTACTTC. It codes for CASSQLSGRFYEQYF. The V call is TRBV14, the J call TRBJ2-7, with TRBD2 identical over 10 bases. Trimming at V came to 2 bases and at J to 3 bases, leaving 4 bases not matched to a gene. CDR1 is SGHDN, CDR2 FVKESK, per germline. CDR3 length equals 15 residues.

The chain is built from TRBV28 and TRBJ2-7; D remains ambiguous. The V end was cut by 4 bases, the J end by 0 bases, with 16 bases between. Germline-derived CDR1 and CDR2 are MDHEN and SYDVKM. The CDR3 runs 16 residues. CDR3 bases: TGTGCCAGCAGTTACACAACAGAGATCAGCTCCTACGAGCAGTACTTC. Translation: CASSYTTEISSYEQYF. The complete variable domain, with remaining parts taken from reference TRBV28 and TRBJ2-7, reads DVKVTQSSRYLVKRTGEKVFLECVQDMDHENMFWYRQDPGLGLRLIYFSYDVKMKEKGDIPEGYSVSREKKERFSLILESASTNQTSMYLCASSYTTEISSYEQYFGPGTRLTVT.

The chain uses TRBV9 and TRBJ2-5; D remains ambiguous. The V and J ends lost 2 bases and 4 bases respectively, with 12 bases between them. This CDR3 has 14 amino acids. Germline lookup yields CDR1 SGDLS and CDR2 YYNGEE. DNA of the CDR3: TGTGCCAGCAGCGTCCTGGGCTTGAGAGAGACCCAGTACTTC. It translates to CASSVLGLRETQYF.

This chain uses TRBV13 with TRBJ2-5; a possible D gene is TRBD2 (5 bases). The J call may be in error: the DNA end matches TRBJ2-7 better. The CDR3 is 13 amino acids. CDR1 is PRHDT, CDR2 FYEKMQ, per germline (reference sequence). CDR3 nucleotides: TGTGCCAGCAGCTTAGGCCGGGGATACGAGCAGTACTTC. Amino acids: CASSLGRGYEQYF.

The V call is TRBV9, the J call TRBJ1-6; D might be TRBD1 (6 bases). Germline V gene lookup returns CDR1 SGDLS and CDR2 YYNGEE. Trimming shortened V by 7 bases and J by 3 bases, and 11 bases separated the two germline ends. CDR3 size: 14 residues. CDR3 residues: CASERGNYNSPLHF. In DNA, the CDR3 is TGTGCCAGCGAGAGGGGGAACTATAATTCACCCCTCCACTTT.

CDR3 region: CSARTHYEQYF. DNA of the CDR3: TGCAGTGCTAGGACCCACTACGAGCAGTACTTC. This rearrangement joins TRBV20-1 to TRBJ2-7; the D is unclear. Looked up from germline, CDR1 is DFQATT and CDR2 is SNEGSKA (reference sequence). V was trimmed by 3 bases and J by 3 bases, leaving 6 bases between them. The CDR3 extends over 11 amino acids.

DNA for the CDR3: TGCAGCGTTGAACGGGCGATGACAGGGGGCACCGGGGAGCTGTTTTTT. It is translated as CSVERAMTGGTGELFF. This rearrangement joins TRBV29-1 to TRBJ2-2; 9 bases agree with TRBD1. The germline CDR1 and CDR2 sequences are SQVTM and ANQGSEA. The CDR3 loop spans 16 amino acids. With 2 bases clipped from V and 4 bases from J, the junction kept 8 bases outside the gene matches.

This chain joins TRBV7-2 and TRBJ2-2; D remains unclear. Trimming pared 5 bases from V and 4 bases from J, leaving 11 bases between. This CDR3 comprises 14 residues. Germline V CDR1 and CDR2: SGHTA, FQGNSA. Here the CDR3 DNA reads TGTGCCAGCAGCCCCCACCTTGGCACCGGGGAGCTGTTTTTT. Amino acid sequence: CASSPHLGTGELFF.

J is TRBJ2-3 and V is TRBV4-1; TRBD1 or TRBD2 may be the D gene (6 bases each). The V and J ends lost 3 bases and 5 bases respectively, with 15 bases between them. This CDR3 spans 15 amino acids. Germline CDR1 is MGHRA and CDR2 is YSYEKL. CDR3 sequence reads: CASSQRVQGGDTQYF. CDR3 bases: TGCGCCAGCAGCCAGCGGGTACAGGGAGGAGATACGCAGTATTTT.

This chain connects TRBV4-2 to TRBJ2-3; TRBD2 matches at 9 bases. CDR1 LGHNA and CDR2 YNFKEQ come from the germline V gene. This CDR3 has 17 amino acids. The J segment lost 4 bases and the V segment lost 0 bases, leaving 8 bases of the junction unmatched. CDR3 protein: CASSQESSGTFPDTQYF. The CDR3 DNA follows: TGTGCCAGCAGCCAAGAGTCTAGCGGGACGTTTCCAGATACGCAGTATTTT.

The V and J genes are TRBV6-4 and TRBJ2-2; a weak D match, TRBD1 (6 bases). CDR1 and CDR2 from the germline V gene are MRHNA and SNTAGT. Trimming pared 3 bases from V and 5 bases from J, leaving 16 bases between. CDR3 length: 16 amino acids. CDR3 coding DNA: TGTGCCAGCAGTGAACGGCCCCGAGGGGGTACCGGGGAGCTGTTTTTT. It encodes CASSERPRGGTGELFF.

The sample holds a few counts of this clone. The chain is built from TRBV5-4 and TRBJ1-2; 11 bases align to TRBD1. CDR3 length: 15 residues. CDR1 is SGHNT, CDR2 YYREEE, per germline (reference sequence). The ends lost 2 bases at V and 8 bases at J; junction bases unmatched: 8. The CDR3 is CASSLLGQGARGYTF. Here the CDR3 DNA reads TGTGCCAGCAGCTTACTAGGACAGGGGGCGAGGGGCTACACCTTC.

The chain has TRBV21-1 and TRBJ2-3; no check of the table's D call, TRBD2, against the DNA was made. TRBV21-1 is noted as a pseudogene. CDR3 length equals 20 residues. CDR3 sequence reads: CASSISTFRLAGVVSDTQYF. Here the CDR3 DNA reads TGTGCCAGCAGCATCTCTACTTTTAGGCTAGCGGGAGTGGTGTCAGATACGCAGTATTTT.

This clone was picked up one time. The chain joins TRBV27 to TRBJ2-3; D might be TRBD1 or TRBD2, each matching 6 bases. V dropped 3 bases and J dropped 1 base, with 11 bases sitting between them. Germline V gene lookup returns CDR1 MNHEY and CDR2 SMNVEV (reference sequence). This CDR3 comprises 15 residues. CDR3 protein: CASSFRGRGTDTQYF. The CDR3 region has the DNA TGTGCCAGCAGTTTTCGGGGGCGGGGCACAGATACGCAGTATTTT.

This chain links TRBV5-1 with TRBJ2-3; D perhaps matches TRBD2 (5 bases). This CDR3 is 14 amino acids long. CDR1 and CDR2 from the germline V gene are SGHRS and YFSETQ. V gave up 2 bases and J gave up 5 bases, with 12 bases separating them. CDR3 amino acids: CASSLGSGKDTQYF. Here the CDR3 DNA reads TGCGCCAGCAGCTTAGGGAGTGGTAAAGATACGCAGTATTTT.

V and J are TRBV9 and TRBJ2-1; D may be TRBD1 (5 bases). Germline loops: CDR1 SGDLS, CDR2 YYNGEE. The V end was cut by 0 bases, the J end by 9 bases, with 7 bases between. The CDR3 sequence is 12 residues long. For the CDR3, the DNA is TGTGCCAGCAGCGTAGAAAGGGGTGAGCAGTTCTTC. The encoded protein is CASSVERGEQFF.

The J gene is TRBJ2-3, the V gene TRBV25-1, with 7 bases fitting TRBD1. The V gene's germline CDR1 is MGHDK and CDR2 SYGVNS. V was pared by 10 bases and J by 4 bases, with 11 bases of the junction left unmatched. CDR3 length: 14 residues. CDR3 nucleotides: TGTGCCACTCTGGGAGACAGGGAGCCAGATACGCAGTATTTT. As protein: CATLGDREPDTQYF.

V is TRBV5-1 and J is TRBJ2-1, with 9 bases identical to TRBD2. The CDR3 loop spans 16 amino acids. The ends lost 4 bases at V and 5 bases at J; junction bases unmatched: 10. Germline CDR1 and CDR2: SGHRS and YFSETQ. The CDR3: CASSTGPAGGNNEQFF. CDR3 sequence (DNA): TGCGCCAGCAGCACTGGGCCAGCGGGAGGCAACAATGAGCAGTTCTTC.

The chain recombines TRBV6-6 with TRBJ2-2; 11 positions agree with TRBD2. CDR3 length equals 16 residues. V gave up 5 bases and J gave up 1 base; unmatched junction bases: 3. Germline lookup yields CDR1 MNHNY and CDR2 SVGAGI (reference sequence). The CDR3 region is CASSKGTSGNTGELFF. The DNA for the CDR3 is TGTGCCAGCAGTAAAGGGACTAGCGGGAACACCGGGGAGCTGTTTTTT.

This clone appeared a single time. V usage is TRBV6-1 and J usage is TRBJ2-3, with a weak D call TRBD2 (6 bases). V was cut by 2 bases and J by 5 bases, with 20 bases left in between. The CDR3 consists of 17 residues. The germline gives CDR1 MNHNS, CDR2 SASEGT. This CDR3 is CASSEIASGLGGDTQYF. The CDR3 DNA sequence: TGTGCCAGCAGTGAAATCGCCTCCGGACTCGGGGGAGATACGCAGTATTTT.